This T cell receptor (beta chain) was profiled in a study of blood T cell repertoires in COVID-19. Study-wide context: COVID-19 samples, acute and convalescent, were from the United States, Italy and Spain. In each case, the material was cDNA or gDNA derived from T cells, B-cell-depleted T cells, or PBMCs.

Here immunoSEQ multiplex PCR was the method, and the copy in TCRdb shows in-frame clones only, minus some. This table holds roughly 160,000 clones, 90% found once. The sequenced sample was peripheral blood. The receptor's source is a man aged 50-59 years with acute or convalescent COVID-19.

The CDR3 DNA reads TGTGCCAGCAGGGAGGGTACGAACACCGGGGAGCTGTTTTTT. Protein product: CASREGTNTGELFF. The chain employs TRBV2 and TRBJ2-2; TRBD2 might be the D (6 bases). There are 14 residues in the CDR3. V shed 6 bases and J shed 0 bases, with 8 bases lying between them. Germline loops: CDR1 SNHLY, CDR2 FYNNEI. The full variable domain, in which reference TRBV2 and TRBJ2-2 provide the parts outside the CDR3, is EPEVTQTPSHQVTQMGQEVILRCVPISNHLYFYWYRQILGQKVEFLVSFYNNEISEKSEIFDDQFSVERPDGSNFTLKIRSTKLEDSAMYFCASREGTNTGELFFGEGSRLTVL.